The 5 T cell receptor beta chains below come from one sample, sequenced in a study of PD-1 blockade in classical Hodgkin lymphoma. Sequencing was performed with immunoSEQ multiplex PCR; in TCRdb, only in-frame clones are kept and a portion is missing. The sample yields about 29,000 clones, about two thirds seen once. All trial patients relapsed after autologous stem cell transplantation. The input for sequencing was peripheral blood mononuclear cells (PBMCs), taken before the second cycle of nivolumab. Receptor source: a human donor with classical Hodgkin lymphoma.

The chain combines TRBV11-1 with TRBJ2-5, with 10 bases identical to TRBD1. CDR1 SGHAT and CDR2 FQDESV come from the germline V gene (reference sequence). The CDR3 is made up of 16 amino acids. V lost 1 base and J lost 3; bases outside the gene matches: 5. The CDR3 sequence: CASSLEGQGYEETQYF. As DNA, the CDR3 is TGTGCCAGCAGCTTAGAGGGACAGGGGTATGAAGAGACCCAGTACTTC.

The chain joins TRBV5-1 to TRBJ1-2, with no clear D. The CDR3 covers 13 residues. V lost 0 bases and J 4 bases, leaving 7 bases between the germline ends. Germline V gene lookup returns CDR1 SGHRS and CDR2 YFSETQ. The CDR3 reads CASSLETTYGYTF. In nucleotides, the CDR3 is TGCGCCAGCAGCTTGGAGACGACCTATGGCTACACCTTC. Filled out from reference TRBV5-1 and TRBJ1-2, the complete variable domain reads KAGVTQTPRYLIKTRGQQVTLSCSPISGHRSVSWYQQTPGQGLQFLFEYFSETQRNKGNFPGRFSGRQFSNSRSEMNVSTLELGDSALYLCASSLETTYGYTFGSGTRLTVV.

The chain combines TRBV7-8 with TRBJ1-5; TRBD1 aligns across 7 bases. There are 16 residues in the CDR3. Germline values: CDR1 SGHVS, CDR2 FQNEAQ. The V segment lost 2 bases and the J segment 3 bases; nucleotides outside the gene matches: 7. The CDR3 region has the DNA TGTGCCAGCAGCTTAATGGCAGGGGGACCCAATCAGCCCCAGCATTTT. It yields the protein CASSLMAGGPNQPQHF.

This clone was seen more than once but under ten times. This chain connects TRBV6-1 to TRBJ2-7, with 7 bases identical to TRBD1. V lost 4 bases and J lost 4; bases outside the gene matches: 4. The CDR3 loop spans 13 amino acids. Germline CDR1 and CDR2: MNHNS and SASEGT. The CDR3 sequence is CASSGGQLYEQYF. In nucleotides, the CDR3 is TGTGCCAGCAGTGGGGGACAGCTTTACGAGCAGTACTTC.

This sequence joins TRBV7-2 and TRBJ2-1; 9 bases match TRBD1. CDR3 length: 18 residues. V lost 5 bases, J lost 1 base, and 12 bases stayed unmatched. Germline CDR1 reads SGHTA; CDR2 reads FQGNSA. The CDR3 DNA is TGTGCCAGCAGCCTACGGGACAGGGAATTCTTATCCTACAATGAGCAGTTCTTC. It encodes CASSLRDREFLSYNEQFF.